The clone carrying this T cell receptor (beta chain) was seen once. This CDR3 has 12 residues. Germline lookup yields CDR1 SGHNT and CDR2 YYREEE (reference sequence). Trimming stripped 5 bases from V and 8 bases from J, with 13 bases between. The data stem from a study of blood T cell repertoires in COVID-19. The repertoire was sequenced with immunoSEQ multiplex PCR; TCRdb's copy has only in-frame clones and lacks some. The sample records about 270,000 clones, around 81% being singletons. This chain connects TRBV5-4 to TRBJ1-2; D is perhaps TRBD1 (6 bases). The sequenced material came from peripheral blood. The receptor's source is a woman in her sixties with active or convalescent COVID-19. DNA of the CDR3: TGTGCCAGCAGTTCAACAGGGCGCGGCTACACCTTC. Encoded protein: CASSSTGRGYTF.